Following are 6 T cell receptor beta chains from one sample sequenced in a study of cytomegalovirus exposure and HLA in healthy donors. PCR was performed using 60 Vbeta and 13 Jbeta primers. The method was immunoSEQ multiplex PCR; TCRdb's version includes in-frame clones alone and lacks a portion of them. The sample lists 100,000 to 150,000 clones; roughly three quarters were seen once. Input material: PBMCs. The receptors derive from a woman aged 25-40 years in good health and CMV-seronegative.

CDR3 in amino acids: CASSQELADYNEQFF. For the CDR3, the DNA is TGTGCCAGCAGCCAAGAACTAGCGGACTACAATGAGCAGTTCTTC. The chain employs TRBV4-2 and TRBJ2-1, with 8 nucleotides matching TRBD2. This CDR3 region has 15 residues. Looked up from germline, CDR1 is LGHNA and CDR2 is YNFKEQ. The junction had 1 base not matched to a gene; V was cut back by 0 bases and J by 3 bases.

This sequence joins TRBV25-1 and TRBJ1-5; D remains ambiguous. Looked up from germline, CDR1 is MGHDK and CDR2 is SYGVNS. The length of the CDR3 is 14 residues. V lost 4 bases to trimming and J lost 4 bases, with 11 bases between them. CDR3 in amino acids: CASSGTGENQPQHF. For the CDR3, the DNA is TGTGCCAGCAGTGGCACCGGGGAGAATCAGCCCCAGCATTTT.

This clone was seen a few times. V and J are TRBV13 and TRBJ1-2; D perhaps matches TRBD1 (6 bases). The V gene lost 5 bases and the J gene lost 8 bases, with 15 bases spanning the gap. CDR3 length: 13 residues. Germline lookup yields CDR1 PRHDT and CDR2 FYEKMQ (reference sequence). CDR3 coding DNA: TGTGCCAGCAGCGACACAGGGCTGCGAGGCTACACCTTC. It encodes CASSDTGLRGYTF.

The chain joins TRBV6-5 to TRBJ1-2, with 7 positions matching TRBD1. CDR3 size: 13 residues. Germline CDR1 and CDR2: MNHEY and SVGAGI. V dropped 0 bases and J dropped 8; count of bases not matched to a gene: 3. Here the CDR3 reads CASSYSTGRGYTF. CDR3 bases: TGTGCCAGCAGTTACTCGACAGGGCGAGGCTACACCTTC.

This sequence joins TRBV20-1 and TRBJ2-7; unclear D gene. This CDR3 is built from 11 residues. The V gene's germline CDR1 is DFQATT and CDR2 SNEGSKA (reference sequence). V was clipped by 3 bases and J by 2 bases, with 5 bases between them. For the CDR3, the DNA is TGCAGTGCTAGTTCGGCCTACGAGCAGTACTTC. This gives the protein CSASSAYEQYF.

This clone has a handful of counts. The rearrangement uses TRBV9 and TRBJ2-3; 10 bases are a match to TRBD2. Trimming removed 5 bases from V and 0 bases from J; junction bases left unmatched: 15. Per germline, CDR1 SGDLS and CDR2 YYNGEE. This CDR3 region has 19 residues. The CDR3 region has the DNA TGTGCCAGCAGTCCTCCCCAAGCGGGGGGGCTAGGTAGCACAGATACGCAGTATTTT. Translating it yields CASSPPQAGGLGSTDTQYF. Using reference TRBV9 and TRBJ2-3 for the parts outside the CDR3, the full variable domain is DSGVTQTPKHLITATGQRVTLRCSPRSGDLSVYWYQQSLDQGLQFLIQYYNGEERAKGNILERFSAQQFPDLHSELNLSSLELGDSALYFCASSPPQAGGLGSTDTQYFGPGTRLTVL.